This paragraph reports one TCR beta chain. CDR1 and CDR2 (germline): KGHSH, LQKENI. There are 16 residues in the CDR3. Trimming cost V 5 bases and J 7 bases; bases outside gene matches: 11. This sample was taken from a study of lymphopenia after photon versus proton radiotherapy. Sequencing used immunoSEQ multiplex PCR; TCRdb keeps in-frame clones, though not all of them. The sample holds 50,000 or so clones; more than 90% are singletons and the top ten take about a sixth. The receptor's source is a woman in her thirties or forties with cholangiocarcinoma. This sequence joins TRBV18 and TRBJ1-4; 9 bases agree with TRBD1. The sample in question was peripheral blood, obtained from a patient treated with photon-based radiotherapy. The CDR3 sequence: CASSATGTGMIEKLFF. The DNA for the CDR3 is TGTGCCAGCTCAGCGACCGGGACAGGGATGATTGAAAAACTGTTTTTT.